The T cell receptor beta chain under discussion was sequenced for a study of cytomegalovirus exposure and HLA in healthy donors. Study observations and caveats: Several of the most significant clusters were apparently associated with common viral pathogens in a later analysis. Cytomegalovirus association was assigned to more than 150 TCR beta chains. By HLA locus, TCR association rates varied in a later analysis, with DRB1 showing the most and HLA-C the fewest.

This clone was seen only a few times. Its antigen is not known. This CDR3 spans 16 amino acids. V lost 6 bases to trimming and J lost 0 bases; unmatched junction nucleotides: 10. Germline assignment: CDR1 MNHNS and CDR2 SASEGT. In the PCR, 60 Vbeta and 13 Jbeta primers were used. The data were produced by immunoSEQ multiplex PCR, yet TCRdb's version contains in-frame clones alone and is incomplete. Of about 130,000 clones in the sample, roughly 78% were seen once. This clonotype was obtained from a man aged 35-49 years in good health and CMV-seropositive. The rearrangement joins TRBV6-1 to TRBJ1-2; TRBD1 matches 7 bases. The sequencing sample was made of PBMCs. In nucleotides, the CDR3 is TGTGCCAGCAGGGAACCGGGACAGCTATCTAACTATGGCTACACCTTC. Translated: CASREPGQLSNYGYTF.